What follows describes a single T cell receptor (beta chain). The antigen remains unidentified. Germline CDR1 is MGHRA and CDR2 is YSYEKL. The CDR3 is 15 residues long. V shed 1 base and J 5 bases; nucleotides not matched to a gene: 7. The data were obtained in a study of cytomegalovirus exposure and HLA in healthy donors. General study findings and limits: Associated with cytomegalovirus, according to the listing, were fewer than 200 TCR beta chains. There were some public TCRs occurring in many donors, but most TCR sequences were rare. When presence/absence was analysed, sequencing depth was taken to be roughly uniform across donors.

Researchers ran the PCR with 60 Vbeta and 13 Jbeta primers. Source study methods: It was a later analysis that counted tens of millions of unique TCR beta chains, of which around 11 million were shared. Assay: immunoSEQ multiplex PCR; the TCRdb copy retains only in-frame clones and omits some. V and J calls and clone size are those listed in that table; D and trimming were worked out from the DNA. Among some 76,000 clones, just over 85% were seen once, and the ten largest hold 2%. What was sequenced was PBMCs. The chain joins TRBV4-1 to TRBJ2-5, with 7 bases that match TRBD2. This TCR was recovered from a woman aged 30 to 39 in good health and CMV-seronegative. This CDR3 reads CASSQGGGEWETQYF. In DNA, the CDR3 is TGCGCCAGCAGCCAAGGTGGGGGGGAATGGGAGACCCAGTACTTC.